This T cell receptor (beta chain) was retrieved from a study of tumor-infiltrating lymphocytes in primary liver carcinoma. Study-level background: There were roughly 3.65 to 7.5 million productive TCRbeta reads per sample, a yield similar across tissue types. Points from the study as a whole: Only around 7.5-24% of top clones occurred in all five tumor regions.

This clonotype was counted only a few times. Its target is not known. It was from about 19-30 mg of unsorted bulk tissue that RNA and DNA were co-extracted. Each tumor sample had over 85% viable tumor cells. The authors made TCR beta cDNA from around 500 ng total RNA with a constant-region primer. Nested multiplex PCR, run for three rounds with slightly modified ARM-PCR, yielded TCR beta libraries. Both of the initial two PCR rounds ran for around 9 cycles and employed TRBV1-TRBV30 forward primers alongside a C-beta reverse primer. TCRdb reprocessed the multiplex PCR reads with MiXCR, giving one entry per CDR3 protein. The sample consists of tens of thousands of distinct CDR3 sequences, 71% of them appearing once. The CDR3 totals 17 residues. CDR1 is ENHRY, CDR2 SYGVKD, per germline. V was clipped by 0 bases and J by 2 bases; unmatched bases: 8.

Sample: liver tumor tissue from sampling region 4. Indicated subset: tumor region T4, right-lateral pole. This rearrangement joins TRBV10-3 to TRBJ2-7; 9 bases are a match to TRBD2. This receptor was obtained from a middle-aged man with primary liver carcinoma and hepatitis B virus infection. CDR3 nucleotide sequence: TGTGCCATCAGTGAGTCGACATCTAGCGGGGTACCCTACGAGCAGTACTTC. It is translated as CAISESTSSGVPYEQYF.